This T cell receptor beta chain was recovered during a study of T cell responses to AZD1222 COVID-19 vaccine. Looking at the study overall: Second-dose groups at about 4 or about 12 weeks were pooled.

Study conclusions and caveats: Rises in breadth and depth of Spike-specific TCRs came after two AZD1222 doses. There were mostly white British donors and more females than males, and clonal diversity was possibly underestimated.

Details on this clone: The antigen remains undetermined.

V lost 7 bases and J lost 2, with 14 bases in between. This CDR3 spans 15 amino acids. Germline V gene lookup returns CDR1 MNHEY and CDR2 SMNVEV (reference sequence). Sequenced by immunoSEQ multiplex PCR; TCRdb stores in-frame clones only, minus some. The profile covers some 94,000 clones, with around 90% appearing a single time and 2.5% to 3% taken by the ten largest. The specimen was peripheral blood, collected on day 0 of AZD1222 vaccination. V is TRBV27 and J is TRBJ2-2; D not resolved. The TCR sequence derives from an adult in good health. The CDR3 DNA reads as TGTGCCAGCAAGGATGTGGGGATAAACACCGGGGAGCTGTTTTTT. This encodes CASKDVGINTGELFF.